The 3 T cell receptor beta chains below were found in one sample sequenced in a study of early T cells in non-severe SARS-CoV-2 infection. TCRdb reprocessed the 5' RACE reads with MiXCR, giving one entry per CDR3 protein. The sample includes about 50,000 distinct CDR3 sequences, approximately 12% of them seen just once. The sequenced sample was whole blood, obtained at baseline. The origin of the receptors is an adult who was a healthcare worker with PCR-confirmed SARS-CoV-2 infection or an uninfected control (not recorded which).

V and J are TRBV29-1 and TRBJ2-7; D may be TRBD1 (6 bases). Trimming removed 5 bases at V and 2 bases at J, with 16 bases between. CDR1 SQVTM and CDR2 ANQGSEA come from the germline V gene. The CDR3 consists of 14 residues. CDR3 nucleotide sequence: TGCAGCGTTACCCCCTTTACAGGGACCTACGAGCAGTACTTC. Amino acid sequence: CSVTPFTGTYEQYF.

The sample holds a few counts of this clonotype. A junction boundary mismatches the germline segment, possibly from a read error. This sequence joins TRBV9 and TRBJ2-1, with 9 bases that match TRBD2. Germline values: CDR1 SGDLS, CDR2 YYNGEE. The CDR3 length is 13 residues. The CDR3 DNA sequence: TGTGCCAGTAGCGGGAGCTCCTACAATGAGCAGTTCTTC. The encoded protein is CASSGSSYNEQFF.

This clonotype showed up many times. V is TRBV25-1 and J is TRBJ2-7, with a tentative D call TRBD1 (6 bases). CDR1 is MGHDK and CDR2 is SYGVNS in the germline V gene. Trimming cost V 5 bases and J 9 bases, with 20 bases left between them. CDR3 length equals 14 residues. The CDR3 sequence: CASSQGTPLGRQYF. The CDR3, as DNA: TGTGCCAGCAGTCAGGGGACACCACTGGGTCGGCAGTACTTC.